This is a list of T cell receptor beta chains from one sample in a study of regulatory T cells in long-lasting Graves disease. TCRdb ran MiXCR on the multiplex PCR reads and lists one entry per CDR3 protein. Of about 220,000 distinct CDR3 sequences listed, approximately 18% are singletons. These data are also associated with another study on T cells in Graves' hyperthyroidism and ophthalmopathy.

The starting material was peripheral blood mononuclear cells (PBMCs), obtained at new diagnosis, from a patient treated with antithyroid drugs. The receptors derive from a woman under 40 with Graves disease. CDR3s leave out the opening cysteine and the closing phenylalanine or tryptophan. Fields, in order: J gene, V gene, D gene, CDR3 protein. D genes are given only for firm matches.

TRBJ2-6	TRBV28	.	VSSFSKGGLRANVLT
TRBJ2-1	TRBV20-1	.	SASGHSYNEQF
TRBJ1-6	TRBV10-3	.	AISESRSPLH
TRBJ2-5	TRBV6-2/TRBV6-3	.	ASSYSRATQETQY
TRBJ2-5	TRBV13	TRBD1	ASSPGTEETQY
TRBJ2-1	TRBV28	TRBD1	AVGTGNYNEQF
TRBJ2-1	TRBV2	.	ASSDYLGGGGLAQF
TRBJ2-1	TRBV28	.	ASSVPPGLAVYNEQF
TRBJ1-2	TRBV28	.	ASSFTNYGYT
TRBJ1-1	TRBV20-1	.	SAVHGPMNTEAF
TRBJ2-4	TRBV6-2/TRBV6-3	.	ASSDTLAKNIQY
TRBJ1-1	TRBV6-1	.	ASGEDLI
TRBJ2-3	TRBV5-1	.	ASSFGRVSTDTQY
TRBJ2-5	TRBV19	.	ASRGITSQETQY
TRBJ1-1	TRBV5-4	TRBD1	ASTTDRPNTEAF
TRBJ2-1	TRBV5-1	TRBD2	ASSPSGGAGYEQF
TRBJ1-2	TRBV10-1	.	ASSDSRGGYT
TRBJ2-7	TRBV27	TRBD1	ASSLLGPGTGKIEY
TRBJ2-7	TRBV5-1	TRBD1	ASSRIGQGYEQY
TRBJ2-7	TRBV27	TRBD2	ASRGGQASHSYEQY
TRBJ1-5	TRBV20-1	.	SASLRGNQPQH
TRBJ2-3	TRBV30	.	AWIPGGTDTQY
TRBJ2-2	TRBV27	TRBD2	ASSLGDITSGGNTGELF
TRBJ2-2	TRBV6-1	.	ASSEGPHANTGELF
TRBJ1-2	TRBV7-9	.	ASSQNQGDYGYT
TRBJ2-1	TRBV27	TRBD2	ASRPTSGGLNEQF
TRBJ2-5	TRBV10-3	.	AISDLKVEEETQY
TRBJ1-5	TRBV28	.	ASSFPKGHQPQH
TRBJ2-3	TRBV6-1	TRBD2	ASRSGGPTDTQY
TRBJ2-1	TRBV20-1	TRBD2	SAAYYWTSGGANEQF
TRBJ1-5	TRBV20-1	TRBD1	PIGRGLSNQPQH
TRBJ2-3	TRBV19	.	ASSMRGRASRTDTQY
TRBJ2-3	TRBV7-9	TRBD1	ASSPGQISTDTQY
TRBJ2-7	TRBV11-2	.	ASSPLRRASSYEQY
TRBJ2-7	TRBV29-1	.	SVEVTSGATSDEQY
TRBJ2-2	TRBV3-1	TRBD2	ASSGSSGALNTGELF
TRBJ2-2	TRBV12-3/TRBV12-4	TRBD2	ASSSGLAGVTGELF
TRBJ1-2	TRBV20-1	.	SARASGAYGYT
TRBJ1-2	TRBV9	TRBD1	ASSVGTGNYGYT
TRBJ1-4	TRBV18	.	ASAEGYEKLF